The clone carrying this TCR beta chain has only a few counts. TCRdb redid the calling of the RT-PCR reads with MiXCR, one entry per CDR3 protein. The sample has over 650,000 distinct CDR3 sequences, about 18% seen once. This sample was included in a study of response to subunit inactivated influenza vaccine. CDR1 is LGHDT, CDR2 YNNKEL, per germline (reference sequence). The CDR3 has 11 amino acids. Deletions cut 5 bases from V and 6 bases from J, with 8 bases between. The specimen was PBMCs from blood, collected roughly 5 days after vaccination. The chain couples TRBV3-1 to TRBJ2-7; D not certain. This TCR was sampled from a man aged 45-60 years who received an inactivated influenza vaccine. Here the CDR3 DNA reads TGTGCCAGCAGCGCGGCGGTCGAGCAGTACTTC. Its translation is CASSAAVEQYF.